This TCR beta chain was retrieved from a study of shared clonotypes between healthy human individuals. Notes on the study in general: Tissue TCR repertoires likely differ from these blood-only repertoires.

Only CD45RO-negative cells positively selected for CCR7 counted as naive CD8 cells, so terminally differentiated effector memory CD45RA+ cells were excluded. Every contributor of samples was a Caucasian grown-up residing in Nashville, Tennessee. Germline lookup yields CDR1 MDHEN and CDR2 SYDVKM. The CDR3 has 16 amino acids. V was shortened by 5 bases and J by 8 bases, with 22 bases between the two germline ends. As to this clone: Its specificity is not known.

Here immunoSEQ multiplex PCR was the method, and the copy in TCRdb shows in-frame clones only, minus some. The repertoire includes around 2.1 million clones, about 93% of them detected once, and about 1.5% sits in the top ten. The chain uses TRBV28 and TRBJ2-1; D remains unclear. The receptor was isolated from a man younger than 35 in good health. Some clones in this sample may be carry-over from other donors' samples. Sequencing input: naive CD8+ T cells from PBMCs. The CDR3 here is CASSARLALISDEQFF. The DNA of the CDR3 is TGTGCCAGCAGTGCCCGATTGGCTCTTATTTCGGATGAGCAGTTCTTC.